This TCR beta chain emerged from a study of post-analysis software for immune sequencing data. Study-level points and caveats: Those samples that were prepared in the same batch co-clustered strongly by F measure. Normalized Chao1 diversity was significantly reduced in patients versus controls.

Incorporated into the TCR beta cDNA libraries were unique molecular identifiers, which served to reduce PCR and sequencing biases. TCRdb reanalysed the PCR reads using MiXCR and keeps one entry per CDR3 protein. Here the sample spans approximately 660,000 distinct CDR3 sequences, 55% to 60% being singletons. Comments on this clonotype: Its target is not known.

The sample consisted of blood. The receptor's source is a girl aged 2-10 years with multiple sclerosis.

CDR3 coding DNA: TGTGCCAGCAGAACAGAGCGGGCCGGCTATGGCTACACCTTC. This translates into CASRTERAGYGYTF. V and J are TRBV2 and TRBJ1-2, with unresolved D. Trimming stripped 6 bases from V and 4 bases from J, with 15 bases between. This CDR3 has 14 residues. CDR1 and CDR2 (germline): SNHLY, FYNNEI.